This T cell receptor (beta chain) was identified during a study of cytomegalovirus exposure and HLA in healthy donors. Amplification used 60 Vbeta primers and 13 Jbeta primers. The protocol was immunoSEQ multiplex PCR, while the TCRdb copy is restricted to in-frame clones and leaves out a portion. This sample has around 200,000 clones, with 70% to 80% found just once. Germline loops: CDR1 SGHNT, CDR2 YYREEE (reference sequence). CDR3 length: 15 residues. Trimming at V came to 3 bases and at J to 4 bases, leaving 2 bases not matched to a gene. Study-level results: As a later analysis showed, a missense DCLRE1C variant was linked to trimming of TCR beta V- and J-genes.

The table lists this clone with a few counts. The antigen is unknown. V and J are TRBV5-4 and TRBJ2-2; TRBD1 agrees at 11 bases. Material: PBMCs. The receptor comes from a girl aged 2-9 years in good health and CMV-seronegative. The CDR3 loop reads CASSSGQGGTGELFF. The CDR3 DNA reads TGTGCCAGCAGCTCGGGACAGGGGGGCACCGGGGAGCTGTTTTTT.